This TCR beta chain was identified during a study of cytomegalovirus exposure and HLA in healthy donors. Looking at the study overall: The early release's HLA-typed donors yielded some 85 million unique TCRs. General study results and limits: What a later analysis reportedly showed was that an Asian-associated ancestry cluster had fewer N-insertions than the 666-donor mean. For TCR beta chains, V- and J-gene trimming was later linked to a missense DCLRE1C variant.

Per the germline V gene, CDR1 is LGHNA and CDR2 is YNFKEQ. J was trimmed by 2 bases and V by 0 bases; bases with no gene match: 7. The CDR3 runs to 17 residues. 60 Vbeta and 13 Jbeta primers were used in PCR. The assay was immunoSEQ multiplex PCR, and TCRdb's table has in-frame clones only and misses some. The sample includes 65,000 to 85,000 clones, 70% to 90% seen only once; the top ten take about 2.1%. Details on this clone: Its target is not known.

Sequenced: PBMCs. This TCR was recovered from a woman between 25 and 40 years old in good health and CMV-seronegative. The chain uses TRBV4-2 and TRBJ2-3; 8 nucleotides match TRBD1. This chain's CDR3 is CASSQDGDRSLTDTQYF. CDR3 sequence (DNA): TGTGCCAGCAGCCAAGATGGGGACAGGTCCCTCACAGATACGCAGTATTTT.